One and the same sample provided the 20 T cell receptor beta chains below, sequenced in a study of identical twins. A single record per CDR3 protein comes from TCRdb applying MiXCR to the 5' RACE reads. The sample gives under 1 million distinct CDR3 sequences, around an eighth of which show up once; roughly 1.5% is in the top ten. The sample was also reused in another study, on yellow fever vaccine responses in identical twins.

The sequencing input was PBMCs. The receptors were gathered from a woman under 30 in good health.

The gene calls are TRBV19 and TRBJ2-1; D perhaps matches TRBD2 (6 bases). Germline V CDR1 and CDR2: LNHDA, SQIVND (reference sequence). The CDR3 covers 16 residues. Trimming removed 5 bases at V and 8 bases at J, with 22 bases between. CDR3 DNA sequence: TGTGCCAGTAGTTCCCCAACTAGCAGACTTCAAGATGAGCAGTTCTTC. Residues: CASSSPTSRLQDEQFF.

The chain combines TRBV6-1 with TRBJ2-1; D not resolved. Trimming removed 6 bases from V and 13 bases from J, with 13 bases in between. This CDR3 is 11 amino acids long. Germline-derived CDR1 and CDR2 are MNHNS and SASEGT. The DNA for the CDR3 is TGTGCCAGCAGCGAACGGGTTCTCCAGTTCTTC. Translated, it gives CASSERVLQFF.

This clonotype came up a few times. J is TRBJ1-2 and V is TRBV10-3; D remains unclear. This CDR3 is 14 amino acids long. The V gene's germline CDR1 is ENHRY and CDR2 SYGVKD. V was cut by 4 bases and J by 0 bases, with 9 bases left in between. The CDR3 region has the DNA TGTGCCATCAGTGGCAATATCTCTAACTATGGCTACACCTTC. This gives the protein CAISGNISNYGYTF.

The chain carries TRBV20-1 and TRBJ2-5; 7 bases line up with TRBD2. The CDR3 loop spans 16 amino acids. V lost 0 bases to trimming and J lost 5 bases; unmatched junction nucleotides: 12. Looked up from germline, CDR1 is DFQATT and CDR2 is SNEGSKA (reference sequence). CDR3 sequence: CSARDPGPRRGETQYF. The CDR3 nucleotides are TGCAGTGCTAGAGACCCCGGACCTAGGCGGGGGGAGACCCAGTACTTC.

This clonotype has a handful of counts. This rearrangement joins TRBV20-1 to TRBJ1-1, with TRBD1 identical over 8 bases. Germline CDR1 reads DFQATT; CDR2 reads SNEGSKA (reference sequence). J gave up 11 bases and V 0 bases, and 2 bases lay outside the gene matches. This CDR3 spans 11 amino acids. The CDR3 loop is CSARDQGAAFF. DNA for the CDR3: TGCAGTGCTAGAGACCAGGGGGCCGCTTTCTTT.

This clonotype was observed a few times. V is TRBV9 and J is TRBJ2-3, with 7 bases lining up with TRBD2. The germline V gene encodes CDR1 SGDLS and CDR2 YYNGEE. The CDR3 covers 16 residues. V trimming: 0 bases; J trimming: 5 bases; junction bases outside the gene matches: 9. CDR3 region: CASSVAGREGLDTQYF. The CDR3 region has the DNA TGTGCCAGCAGCGTAGCTGGGAGGGAGGGACTAGATACGCAGTATTTT.

This clonotype was observed a single time. The chain combines TRBV20-1 with TRBJ2-7; D uncertain. The ends were cut back, 3 bases at V and 2 bases at J, with 20 bases in the middle. This CDR3 is 16 amino acids long. The germline V gene encodes CDR1 DFQATT and CDR2 SNEGSKA (reference sequence). The CDR3 loop reads CSARGSSGETPYEQYF. The CDR3 nucleotides read TGCAGTGCTAGGGGGTCCTCGGGCGAAACCCCCTACGAGCAGTACTTC.

This clonotype was seen repeatedly, ten times or more. This chain links TRBV18 with TRBJ2-5, with no clear D. V lost 0 bases and J lost 2, with 4 bases in between. Germline CDR1 and CDR2: KGHSH and LQKENI. This CDR3 is 13 amino acids long. The CDR3: CASSPPNQETQYF. The CDR3 bases are TGTGCCAGCTCACCACCGAATCAAGAGACCCAGTACTTC. Using reference TRBV18 and TRBJ2-5 for the parts outside the CDR3, the full variable domain is NAGVMQNPRHLVRRRGQEARLRCSPMKGHSHVYWYRQLPEEGLKFMVYLQKENIIDESGMPKERFSAEFPKEGPSILRIQQVVRGDSAAYFCASSPPNQETQYFGPGTRLLVL.

The chain is built from TRBV24-1 and TRBJ2-5; D tentatively reads TRBD1 or TRBD2 (6 bases each). Germline V gene lookup returns CDR1 KGHDR and CDR2 SFDVKD. The CDR3 consists of 15 residues. Deletions cut 3 bases from V and 4 bases from J, with 14 bases between. CDR3 coding DNA: TGTGCCACCAGTGATGCCGAGAGGGGGGCAGAGACCCAGTACTTC. This sequence encodes CATSDAERGAETQYF.

The chain carries TRBV13 and TRBJ2-7, with D possibly TRBD2 on 7 matching bases. CDR1 PRHDT and CDR2 FYEKMQ come from the germline V gene (reference sequence). With 2 bases removed from V and 5 bases from J, the gap between germline ends came to 13 bases. The CDR3 totals 14 residues. The CDR3 protein is CASSLSGGGHEQYV. The DNA for the CDR3 is TGTGCCAGCAGCTTATCGGGGGGCGGGCACGAGCAGTACGTC.

This clonotype was counted ten times or more. In DNA, the CDR3 is TGCAGTGCTAGAGATTCGGGGCGGGACTACAATGAGCAGTTCTTC. Translating gives CSARDSGRDYNEQFF. This chain connects TRBV20-1 to TRBJ2-1; a possible D gene is TRBD2 (6 bases). The V and J ends lost 0 bases and 3 bases respectively, with 12 bases between them. This CDR3 region has 15 residues. Germline assignment: CDR1 DFQATT and CDR2 SNEGSKA (reference sequence).

The chain joins TRBV20-1 to TRBJ1-2, with D possibly TRBD1 on 6 matching bases. Germline CDR1 reads DFQATT; CDR2 reads SNEGSKA (reference sequence). CDR3 length equals 13 residues. The ends were cut back, 3 bases at V and 5 bases at J, with 13 bases in the middle. For the CDR3, the DNA is TGCAGTGCTAGCCAGGGGACTGTTTATGGCTACACCTTC. Translating it yields CSASQGTVYGYTF.

CDR3 in amino acids: CASAGAILTDTQYF. The CDR3 DNA reads as TGTGCCAGCGCTGGTGCGATCCTCACAGATACGCAGTATTTT. The chain joins TRBV6-1 to TRBJ2-3; unclear D gene. This CDR3 is built from 14 residues. V lost 8 bases and J lost 2, with 14 bases in between. Germline assignment: CDR1 MNHNS and CDR2 SASEGT.

This chain uses TRBV20-1 with TRBJ2-2, with 7 positions matching TRBD2. The CDR3 is 15 amino acids. The germline V gene has CDR1 DFQATT and CDR2 SNEGSKA (reference sequence). Germline trimming cut 2 bases from V and 0 bases from J; bases unmatched to any gene: 3. CDR3 region: CSARLAAANTGELFF. The CDR3 DNA sequence: TGCAGTGCTAGACTAGCGGCCGCGAACACCGGGGAGCTGTTTTTT.

This clonotype was counted a few times. The CDR3 DNA reads as TGTGCCACTCGGGCACTAGCCACCGGGGAGCTGTTTTTT. This gives the protein CATRALATGELFF. The rearrangement uses TRBV15 and TRBJ2-2; D perhaps matches TRBD2 (6 bases). Germline-derived CDR1 and CDR2 are LNHNV and YYDKDF (reference sequence). CDR3 length: 13 amino acids. The V end lost 9 bases, the J end lost 4 bases, and 12 bases lay between the germline ends.

The chain links TRBV6-1 to TRBJ1-5, with TRBD1 matching 8 bases. The CDR3 has 16 residues. Germline lookup yields CDR1 MNHNS and CDR2 SASEGT. The V segment lost 0 bases and the J segment 2 bases; nucleotides outside the gene matches: 3. CDR3 coding DNA: TGTGCCAGCAGTGAAGCTCGGACAGGGCGCAATCAGCCCCAGCATTTT. It codes for CASSEARTGRNQPQHF.

This clonotype occurred a few times. This chain links TRBV10-3 with TRBJ2-1; the D gene is possibly TRBD2 (7 bases). The CDR3 is 16 amino acids. The germline V gene encodes CDR1 ENHRY and CDR2 SYGVKD. Trimming cost V 0 bases and J 7 bases, with 16 bases left between them. CDR3 sequence reads: CAISESAGAPMNEQFF. CDR3 bases: TGTGCCATCAGTGAGTCGGCGGGGGCCCCTATGAATGAGCAGTTCTTC.

This clonotype was recorded a few times. The chain recombines TRBV6-1 with TRBJ2-1; a possible D gene is TRBD1 (5 bases). V lost 7 bases and J lost 6, with 16 bases in between. CDR1 MNHNS and CDR2 SASEGT come from the germline V gene. The CDR3 extends over 14 amino acids. The CDR3 protein is CASTMDTVGNEQFF. Here the CDR3 DNA reads TGTGCCAGCACCATGGACACCGTCGGCAATGAGCAGTTCTTC.

The rearrangement joins TRBV5-1 to TRBJ1-2; D remains ambiguous. Germline values: CDR1 SGHRS, CDR2 YFSETQ. V lost 2 bases, J lost 4 bases, and 12 bases lay in between. This CDR3 spans 14 amino acids. The CDR3 spells CASSFGGSIYGYTF. CDR3 nucleotide sequence: TGCGCCAGCAGCTTCGGTGGCAGCATCTATGGCTACACCTTC.

In this sample, this clonotype turned up a few times. The gene calls are TRBV11-2 and TRBJ2-3, with TRBD1 identical over 7 bases. The CDR3 sequence is 16 residues long. The germline gives CDR1 SGHAT, CDR2 FQNNGV. V was clipped by 4 bases and J by 3 bases; unmatched bases: 10. CDR3 DNA: TGTGCCAGCAGCTCGACTAAAGGACAGGCAACAGATACGCAGTATTTT. This encodes CASSSTKGQATDTQYF.